This TCR beta chain derives from a study of beta chain features in type 1 diabetes. Every bit of the isolated RNA underwent reverse transcription, so sequencing read expressed TCRB transcripts. The data were produced by immunoSEQ multiplex PCR, yet TCRdb's version contains in-frame clones alone and is incomplete. This table holds around 250,000 clones, under 70% found once. The V and J ends lost 5 bases and 5 bases, in that order; junction bases with no gene match: 9. CDR3 size: 15 residues. Germline V gene data show CDR1 as SGHTA and CDR2 as FQGNSA. The rearrangement joins TRBV7-2 to TRBJ2-1; 7 bases match TRBD1. Source material: naive CD4+ T cells from blood. The clonotype comes from a man aged 25 to 45 in good health. The CDR3 region has the DNA TGTGCCAGCAGCCCAGGGGGTTGGGGGCACAATGAGCAGTTCTTC. Amino acids: CASSPGGWGHNEQFF.